This T cell receptor beta chain was identified during a study of cytomegalovirus exposure and HLA in healthy donors. Overall study: When 398 donors were genotyped, more than 70% of them were found to fall in the Caucasian-associated ancestry cluster. Regarding the study as a whole: Excluded were some V segments that proved indistinguishable, including TRBV6-2 and TRBV6-3. Among immune exposure information, only CMV serostatus was available. Cytomegalovirus-associated status was assigned to some 180 TCR beta chains.

Use of 60 Vbeta and 13 Jbeta primers characterized the PCR. TCRdb's table, derived via immunoSEQ multiplex PCR, lists solely in-frame clones and lacks some. The sample shows 150,000 or so clones, about four fifths of them seen only once. This clone was recorded only once. Its antigen is currently unknown. V lost 5 bases and J lost 0, with 10 bases in between. Per the germline V gene, CDR1 is MGHDK and CDR2 is SYGVNS. CDR3 length: 14 residues. The chain has TRBV25-1 and TRBJ1-2; D remains unclear. Sequencing used PBMCs. This TCR derives from a boy aged 2-9 years in good health and CMV-seronegative. The CDR3 is CASSYIGANYGYTF. The CDR3 DNA reads as TGTGCCAGCAGTTATATCGGGGCTAACTATGGCTACACCTTC.